This passage covers 15 T cell receptor beta chains from one sample sequenced in a study of T-cell reconstitution after alpha-beta-depleted transplantation in children. Preparing the TCRbeta library involved the use of unique molecular identifiers. Using its own MiXCR run on the PCR reads, TCRdb lists one record per CDR3 protein. This table holds 250,000 to 300,000 distinct CDR3 sequences, 9.9% found once. The sequences come from PBMCs from the stem cell graft donor, collected from the stem cell graft. The receptors originated from a human donor who donated a stem cell graft to a child with SCID.

This clonotype appeared many times. The chain has TRBV10-3 and TRBJ2-5; D remains unclear. The germline CDR1 and CDR2 sequences are ENHRY and SYGVKD. V was pared by 0 bases and J by 4 bases, with 3 bases between. The CDR3 totals 12 residues. This CDR3 reads CAISESGETQYF. The CDR3 DNA sequence: TGTGCCATCAGTGAGTCCGGAGAGACCCAGTACTTC.

Many counts were recorded for this clonotype. The rearrangement links TRBV20-1 to TRBJ1-3; 7 bases agree with TRBD1. The CDR3 consists of 14 residues. V shed 0 bases and J 2 bases; nucleotides not matched to a gene: 1. The germline V gene has CDR1 DFQATT and CDR2 SNEGSKA (reference sequence). CDR3 sequence: CSARDGTAGNTIYF. The DNA for the CDR3 is TGCAGTGCTAGAGACGGGACAGCTGGAAACACCATATATTTT.

In this sample, this clonotype turned up a few times. The rearrangement joins TRBV6-5 to TRBJ1-1; TRBD1 is a possible D gene (5 bases). The CDR3 length is 16 residues. Looked up from germline, CDR1 is MNHEY and CDR2 is SVGAGI. Deletions cut 0 bases from V and 4 bases from J, with 15 bases between. The CDR3 coding sequence is TGTGCCAGCAGTTACTCTTCAGGGCTTAGTATCACTGAAGCTTTCTTT. Amino acid sequence: CASSYSSGLSITEAFF.

The CDR3 protein is CASNPGQGNLMNTEAFF. The CDR3 region has the DNA TGTGCCAGCAACCCGGGACAGGGTAATCTTATGAACACTGAAGCTTTCTTT. The chain has TRBV12-3 or TRBV12-4 and TRBJ1-1; 9 bases align to TRBD1. With V trimmed by 7 bases and J by 0 bases, 12 bases remained unmatched. This CDR3 has 17 residues.

The chain is built from TRBV27 and TRBJ2-2; TRBD2 aligns across 7 bases. V was pared by 6 bases and J by 1 base, with 5 bases of the junction left unmatched. CDR1 MNHEY and CDR2 SMNVEV come from the germline V gene (reference sequence). CDR3 length: 15 amino acids. CDR3 sequence: CASRNTSVNTGELFF. CDR3 DNA sequence: TGTGCCAGCAGAAATACTAGCGTGAACACCGGGGAGCTGTTTTTT.

This chain uses TRBV20-1 with TRBJ1-2; 8 bases are a match to TRBD1. Germline CDR1 DFQATT, CDR2 SNEGSKA (reference sequence). V trimming: 2 bases; J trimming: 10 bases; junction bases outside the gene matches: 15. The CDR3 extends over 15 amino acids. CDR3 nucleotides: TGCAGTGCTAGACCTTGGACCGGGGACAGGCCCTTCTACACCTTC. Encoded protein: CSARPWTGDRPFYTF.

This clonotype was found a few times. V gene TRBV12-3 or TRBV12-4 combines with J gene TRBJ2-1; 8 positions match TRBD1. The CDR3 is 15 residues long. V lost 4 bases, J lost 6 bases, and 8 bases stayed unmatched. Here the CDR3 reads CASSSTGGGINEQFF. Here the CDR3 DNA reads TGTGCCAGCAGTTCAACAGGGGGAGGAATCAATGAGCAGTTCTTC.

In its sample, this clonotype was seen once. This may be a read error, as it is one base from a much larger clone. This CDR3 fails to terminate in the conserved phenylalanine or tryptophan, so it likely reflects a read error. The J gene is TRBJ2-4, the V gene TRBV12-3 or TRBV12-4, with TRBD2 identical over 12 bases. V shed 6 bases and J 8 bases; nucleotides not matched to a gene: 8. The CDR3 length is 15 residues. This CDR3 is CASRLTTSGGYIQYL. CDR3 in DNA: TGTGCCAGCAGATTGACGACTAGCGGGGGATACATTCAGTACCTC.

The CDR3 sequence: CSARVSTGLSRNQPQHF. CDR3 nucleotide sequence: TGCAGTGCTAGAGTATCTACAGGGCTGTCTCGGAATCAGCCCCAGCATTTT. The genes are TRBV20-1 and TRBJ1-5, with TRBD1 as a possible D gene (6 bases). Between the trimmed V and J ends, which lost 1 base and 4 bases, there was a span of 20 bases. Germline V gene data show CDR1 as DFQATT and CDR2 as SNEGSKA (reference sequence). CDR3 length equals 17 residues.

The chain has TRBV4-2 and TRBJ2-5; D remains unclear. From germline, CDR1 is LGHNA and CDR2 YNFKEQ. The CDR3 is 14 amino acids. V dropped 1 base and J dropped 1 base, with 7 bases sitting between them. The CDR3 region has the DNA TGTGCCAGCAGCCAAGCATCACTCCAAGAGACCCAGTACTTC. Translation gives CASSQASLQETQYF.

The CDR3 bases are TGTGCCAGCAGTGAAGCGGGCTACAGACAAGAGACCCAGTACTTC. Translation gives CASSEAGYRQETQYF. This rearrangement joins TRBV2 to TRBJ2-5; D gene unclear. V was cut by 0 bases and J by 2 bases, with 10 bases left in between. Germline V lookup: CDR1 SNHLY, CDR2 FYNNEI. This CDR3 contains 15 residues.

Only a few counts were recorded for this clonotype. The chain is built from TRBV7-9 and TRBJ2-7; D unclear. The germline gives CDR1 SEHNR, CDR2 FQNEAQ (reference sequence). The germline V and J ends were trimmed by 1 base and 2 bases, with 12 bases remaining between them. The CDR3 runs 15 residues. The CDR3 nucleotides are TGTGCCAGCAGCTTAGTCGTCGGCAGCGCCTACGAGCAGTACTTC. Residues: CASSLVVGSAYEQYF.

This clonotype was counted only a few times. The gene calls are TRBV12-3 or TRBV12-4 and TRBJ2-7; D call uncertain. V was clipped by 3 bases and J by 0 bases, with 6 bases between them. This CDR3 has 13 residues. CDR3 in amino acids: CASSFDGSYEQYF. CDR3 sequence (DNA): TGTGCCAGCAGTTTTGACGGCTCCTACGAGCAGTACTTC.

The CDR3 protein is CASSPSDGFTEAFF. CDR3 DNA: TGTGCCAGCTCACCTTCGGACGGATTCACTGAAGCTTTCTTT. The rearrangement uses TRBV18 and TRBJ1-1, with D unclear. V shed 3 bases and J shed 4 bases, with 12 bases lying between them. Germline CDR1 is KGHSH and CDR2 is LQKENI. This CDR3 contains 14 residues.

CDR3 protein: CASRGGDSSHYYEQYF. The CDR3 DNA reads as TGTGCCAGCAGGGGGGGGGACAGTTCCCACTACTACGAGCAGTACTTC. The chain uses TRBV11-2 and TRBJ2-7, with D perhaps matching TRBD1 or TRBD2 (7 bases each). With 6 bases removed from V and 3 bases from J, the gap between germline ends came to 21 bases. This CDR3 has 16 amino acids. Germline-derived CDR1 and CDR2 are SGHAT and FQNNGV.